Shown below are 15 T cell receptor beta chains from a single sample sequenced in a study of blood T cell repertoires in COVID-19. The assay was immunoSEQ multiplex PCR, and TCRdb's table has in-frame clones only and misses some. Counted here are some 110,000 clones, more than 60% occurring once; the ten biggest clones make up 2% to 3%. Sequencing was done on a sample of peripheral blood. The receptors originated from a man in his forties or fifties with acute or convalescent COVID-19.

This chain links TRBV30 with TRBJ1-2; D might be TRBD1 (5 bases). V lost 4 bases and J 2 bases, leaving 8 bases between the germline ends. The CDR3 contains 12 residues. CDR1 and CDR2 (germline): GTSNPN, SVGIG (reference sequence). CDR3 loop: CAWTPGNYGYTF. The CDR3 bases are TGTGCCTGGACCCCAGGGAACTATGGCTACACCTTC.

The chain is built from TRBV14 and TRBJ2-5, with TRBD2 identical over 11 bases. V trimming: 3 bases; J trimming: 2 bases; junction bases outside the gene matches: 2. The CDR3 sequence is 15 residues long. Germline loops: CDR1 SGHDN, CDR2 FVKESK. The CDR3 here is CASSHTSGGQETQYF. As DNA, the CDR3 is TGTGCCAGCAGCCATACTAGCGGGGGACAAGAGACCCAGTACTTC. Drawing the rest from reference TRBV14 and TRBJ2-5, the complete variable domain is EAGVTQFPSHSVIEKGQTVTLRCDPISGHDNLYWYRRVMGKEIKFLLHFVKESKQDESGMPNNRFLAERTGGTYSTLKVQPAELEDSGVYFCASSHTSGGQETQYFGPGTRLLVL.

The gene calls are TRBV7-3 and TRBJ2-1; D might be TRBD2 (6 bases). Trimming took 5 bases from V and 4 from J, leaving 15 bases between them. The CDR3 loop spans 15 amino acids. Germline lookup yields CDR1 SGHTA and CDR2 FQGTGA. CDR3 DNA sequence: TGTGCCAGCAGCCACAAGGGCGGGGCGTACAATGAGCAGTTCTTC. This encodes CASSHKGGAYNEQFF.

V and J are TRBV5-1 and TRBJ1-1, with TRBD1 matching 8 bases. This CDR3 spans 15 amino acids. The V and J ends lost 0 bases and 5 bases, in that order; junction bases with no gene match: 6. Germline V gene data show CDR1 as SGHRS and CDR2 as YFSETQ. The CDR3 is CASSLVGQGWTEAFF. The CDR3 region has the DNA TGCGCCAGCAGCTTGGTAGGACAGGGTTGGACTGAAGCTTTCTTT.

The V gene is TRBV13, the J gene TRBJ2-7; 8 bases line up with TRBD1. CDR1 PRHDT and CDR2 FYEKMQ come from the germline V gene (reference sequence). CDR3 size: 15 residues. V trimming: 5 bases; J trimming: 2 bases; junction bases outside the gene matches: 8. The CDR3 DNA reads as TGTGCCAGCAGCCTTAAAGGACAGGGAGCCTACGAGCAGTACTTC. Its protein product is CASSLKGQGAYEQYF.

The chain joins TRBV5-6 to TRBJ2-1; no reliable D call. Germline V CDR1 and CDR2: SGHDT, YYEEEE. CDR3 size: 14 residues. Trimming pared 1 base from V and 2 bases from J, leaving 7 bases between. CDR3 amino acids: CASSLISPYNEQFF. The CDR3 DNA follows: TGTGCCAGCAGCTTGATATCCCCCTACAATGAGCAGTTCTTC.

The rearrangement links TRBV9 to TRBJ2-7, with 8 positions matching TRBD1. Germline V CDR1 and CDR2: SGDLS, YYNGEE. The ends lost 2 bases at V and 2 bases at J; junction bases unmatched: 6. This CDR3 has 15 amino acids. DNA for the CDR3: TGTGCCAGCAGCGTGGCCGGGACAGGCCCCTACGAGCAGTACTTC. It specifies CASSVAGTGPYEQYF.

This clone has ten or more counts. This sequence joins TRBV6-6 and TRBJ1-3, with 9 bases matching TRBD1. CDR3 length equals 15 residues. With 6 bases clipped from V and 4 bases from J, the junction kept 7 bases outside the gene matches. Germline CDR1 and CDR2: MNHNY and SVGAGI (reference sequence). The chain's CDR3 is CASSLQGAGGNTIYF. The CDR3 DNA follows: TGTGCCAGCAGCCTACAGGGGGCAGGAGGAAACACCATATATTTT.

The chain uses TRBV21-1 and TRBJ2-1; the DNA was not used to check the table's D call, TRBD2. TRBV21-1 is a pseudogene locus. The CDR3 length is 12 residues. The CDR3 region has the DNA TGTGCCAGCAGCAAAGCGGTAGATGAGCAGTTCTTC. Protein sequence: CASSKAVDEQFF.

Here the CDR3 reads CASSQAYRVISNSPLHF. In nucleotides, the CDR3 is TGCGCCAGCAGCCAAGCCTACAGGGTCATCTCTAATTCACCCCTCCACTTT. This chain joins TRBV4-1 and TRBJ1-6; tentatively, D is TRBD1 (6 bases). The V end lost 1 base, the J end lost 6 bases, and 16 bases lay between the germline ends. CDR3 length: 17 amino acids. Germline lookup yields CDR1 MGHRA and CDR2 YSYEKL.

The gene calls are TRBV7-2 and TRBJ2-1, with D maybe TRBD2 (6 bases). The CDR3 covers 15 residues. CDR1 SGHTA and CDR2 FQGNSA come from the germline V gene. V lost 6 bases, J lost 6 bases, and 18 bases lay in between. The CDR3 coding sequence is TGTGCCAGCAGTCCCTCGCGGCTAGCGAGCAATGAGCAGTTCTTC. This translates into CASSPSRLASNEQFF.

This clone was counted a few times. The chain couples TRBV2 to TRBJ1-3; D uncertain. Germline V lookup: CDR1 SNHLY, CDR2 FYNNEI. This CDR3 spans 12 amino acids. The germline V and J ends were trimmed by 4 bases and 2 bases, with 3 bases remaining between them. CDR3 residues: CASSVAGNTIYF. The CDR3 DNA sequence: TGTGCCAGCAGTGTAGCTGGAAACACCATATATTTT.

The chain has TRBV11-2 and TRBJ1-1; D may be TRBD1 (5 bases). Germline values: CDR1 SGHAT, CDR2 FQNNGV. This CDR3 comprises 17 residues. V was clipped by 5 bases and J by 1 base, with 20 bases between them. CDR3 sequence reads: CASSHVGGIYGNTEAFF. The CDR3 nucleotides are TGTGCCAGCAGCCACGTCGGGGGGATTTATGGGAACACTGAAGCTTTCTTT.

This clone was observed a handful of times. This sequence joins TRBV6-6 and TRBJ2-5; maybe TRBD1 (6 bases). Germline lookup yields CDR1 MNHNY and CDR2 SVGAGI (reference sequence). V gave up 6 bases and J gave up 1 base, with 12 bases separating them. The CDR3 totals 14 residues. The CDR3 DNA reads TGTGCCAGCAGCTACGACAGGAGCCAAGAGACCCAGTACTTC. This encodes CASSYDRSQETQYF.

J is TRBJ2-3 and V is TRBV20-1, with a possible D match to TRBD2 (5 bases). Germline CDR1 and CDR2: DFQATT and SNEGSKA (reference sequence). CDR3 length: 16 residues. Between the trimmed V and J ends, which lost 3 bases and 4 bases, there was a span of 20 bases. The CDR3 bases are TGCAGTGCTAGTGGACTGCTTAGTGGTGCTTCAGATACGCAGTATTTT. Its translation: CSASGLLSGASDTQYF.